This T cell receptor beta chain was recovered during a study of T cell changes during pregnancy in multiple sclerosis. V was cut by 8 bases and J by 3 bases, with 8 bases left in between. The CDR3 is 11 amino acids. The germline V gene has CDR1 LNHNV and CDR2 YYDKDF (reference sequence). TCRdb's copy holds only in-frame clones and misses some; the assay was immunoSEQ multiplex PCR. Seen here are approximately 62,000 clones, 93% observed once, and the top ten hold around 4%. The chain combines TRBV15 with TRBJ2-7; a weak D match, TRBD2 (6 bases). The sequence was collected from a female donor with multiple sclerosis, enrolled in a pregnancy study. The specimen comprised CD8+ T cells from peripheral blood mononuclear cells, sampled in the second trimester of pregnancy. The CDR3 nucleotides are TGTGCCACCTGGGGGGACTACGAGCAGTACTTC. It codes for CATWGDYEQYF.